This TCR beta chain was documented in a study of T cell responses to AZD1222 COVID-19 vaccine. For this clone: Its target is unknown.

The length of the CDR3 is 14 residues. V lost 2 bases, J lost 3 bases, and 11 bases lay in between. The germline V gene encodes CDR1 MNHEY and CDR2 SMNVEV (reference sequence). Generated by immunoSEQ multiplex PCR, the TCRdb table keeps only in-frame clones and is missing some. The top ten hold roughly 2.8% of the sample, which has over 150,000 clones, roughly nine tenths seen once. Study results and limitations: Regions 160-218 and 743-854 dominated among vaccine-associated CD4 TCRs spanning spike. Unmutated variant regions are reportedly targeted by nearly half of spike-specific TCRs. Only a handful of AZD1222 recipients, more than five in all, had baseline seropositivity. The breadth and depth of Spike-specific TCRs increased once two AZD1222 doses had been given.

The chain employs TRBV27 and TRBJ2-7; D might be TRBD1 (6 bases). The sequencing here drew on peripheral blood, taken on day 0 of AZD1222 vaccination. This sequence originates from an adult in good health. The CDR3 nucleotides read TGTGCCAGCAGTTTAACCGGGACAAACTACGAGCAGTACTTC. Translation: CASSLTGTNYEQYF.